Shown below are 27 T cell receptor beta chains from a single sample sequenced in a study of blood T cell repertoires in COVID-19. TCRdb's table, derived via immunoSEQ multiplex PCR, lists solely in-frame clones and lacks some. The table lists about 96,000 clones, 65% to 85% of them singletons. Material for sequencing was peripheral blood. These receptors all come from a woman aged 60-75 years with acute or convalescent COVID-19.

The chain recombines TRBV18 with TRBJ2-7, with 9 bases that match TRBD2. This CDR3 is built from 14 residues. CDR1 is KGHSH and CDR2 is LQKENI in the germline V gene. Trimming removed 1 base from V and 6 bases from J; junction bases left unmatched: 4. The CDR3 sequence: CASSPRGGVSEQYF. Here the CDR3 DNA reads TGTGCCAGCTCACCACGCGGGGGGGTCTCCGAGCAGTACTTC.

J is TRBJ1-5 and V is TRBV6-2 or TRBV6-3, with D perhaps TRBD1 (6 bases). Trimming removed 4 bases from V and 7 bases from J, with 17 bases in between. The CDR3 extends over 15 amino acids. Germline V gene data show CDR1 as MNHEY and CDR2 as SVGEGT. CDR3 protein: CASSSLGGRGQPQHF. DNA for the CDR3: TGTGCCAGCAGTTCCCTTGGGGGCAGAGGGCAGCCCCAGCATTTT.

The chain carries TRBV19 and TRBJ1-5; D unresolved. Germline assignment: CDR1 LNHDA and CDR2 SQIVND (reference sequence). Trimming removed 6 bases from V and 1 base from J, with 10 bases in between. This CDR3 region has 14 residues. CDR3 in amino acids: CASRPIWSNQPQHF. DNA of the CDR3: TGTGCCAGTAGACCTATATGGAGCAATCAGCCCCAGCATTTT.

This clone was detected only once. This chain links TRBV28 with TRBJ1-3; 7 bases fit TRBD1. V dropped 2 bases and J dropped 4; count of bases not matched to a gene: 8. Germline values: CDR1 MDHEN, CDR2 SYDVKM. The CDR3 is made up of 16 amino acids. As DNA, the CDR3 is TGTGCCAGCAGTTTACGCGACAGGGTATCGGGAAACACCATATATTTT. Amino acids: CASSLRDRVSGNTIYF.

This chain joins TRBV5-5 and TRBJ2-5, with 7 positions matching TRBD1. CDR1 SGHKS and CDR2 YYEKEE come from the germline V gene (reference sequence). The V segment lost 0 bases and the J segment 2 bases; nucleotides outside the gene matches: 4. The CDR3 runs 15 residues. In DNA, the CDR3 is TGTGCCAGCAGCTTGGTTGGGACAGCTCAAGAGACCCAGTACTTC. It yields the protein CASSLVGTAQETQYF.

V is TRBV28 and J is TRBJ1-5, with D possibly TRBD1 on 6 matching bases. The V gene lost 6 bases and the J gene lost 4 bases, with 13 bases spanning the gap. CDR3 size: 14 residues. Germline lookup yields CDR1 MDHEN and CDR2 SYDVKM. CDR3 DNA sequence: TGTGCCAGCAGATCGGGGACACCGAATCAGCCCCAGCATTTT. It translates to CASRSGTPNQPQHF.

The chain couples TRBV11-2 to TRBJ2-1; possible D gene TRBD2, 6 bases. V was clipped by 4 bases and J by 3 bases, with 16 bases between them. The CDR3 is made up of 16 amino acids. Looked up from germline, CDR1 is SGHAT and CDR2 is FQNNGV. CDR3 region: CASSWPVRRGYNEQFF. As DNA, the CDR3 is TGTGCCAGCAGCTGGCCCGTTCGGCGGGGCTACAATGAGCAGTTCTTC.

V usage is TRBV2 and J usage is TRBJ2-5; unclear D gene. Germline CDR1 reads SNHLY; CDR2 reads FYNNEI. V lost 5 bases and J 2 bases, leaving 6 bases between the germline ends. The CDR3 runs to 12 residues. This CDR3 reads CASSTTQETQYF. CDR3 nucleotides: TGTGCCAGCAGTACTACGCAAGAGACCCAGTACTTC.

This chain connects TRBV9 to TRBJ1-3; D possibly corresponds to TRBD1 (5 bases). V dropped 4 bases and J dropped 2 bases, with 16 bases sitting between them. This CDR3 is built from 16 residues. Germline V gives CDR1 SGDLS, CDR2 YYNGEE. The CDR3 region is CASSFSGMSTGNTIYF. In DNA, the CDR3 is TGTGCCAGCAGCTTCTCAGGGATGAGTACTGGAAACACCATATATTTT.

J is TRBJ1-1 and V is TRBV5-5; 7 bases align to TRBD1. Germline loops: CDR1 SGHKS, CDR2 YYEKEE (reference sequence). The CDR3 is made up of 15 amino acids. V lost 2 bases to trimming and J lost 1 base; unmatched junction nucleotides: 5. The CDR3 loop reads CASSFRQGQNTEAFF. The DNA for the CDR3 is TGTGCCAGCAGCTTCCGACAGGGTCAGAACACTGAAGCTTTCTTT.

The chain carries TRBV9 and TRBJ2-5; TRBD1 aligns across 8 bases. This CDR3 has 14 residues. The V and J ends lost 0 bases and 2 bases, in that order; junction bases with no gene match: 0. Germline CDR1 SGDLS, CDR2 YYNGEE. CDR3 coding DNA: TGTGCCAGCAGCGTAGGACAGGGGCAAGAGACCCAGTACTTC. Translating it yields CASSVGQGQETQYF. The full variable domain, its missing parts supplied by reference TRBV9 and TRBJ2-5, is DSGVTQTPKHLITATGQRVTLRCSPRSGDLSVYWYQQSLDQGLQFLIQYYNGEERAKGNILERFSAQQFPDLHSELNLSSLELGDSALYFCASSVGQGQETQYFGPGTRLLVL.

The V call is TRBV5-1, the J call TRBJ1-1, with 7 bases aligning to TRBD1. Germline trimming cut 0 bases from V and 6 bases from J; bases unmatched to any gene: 8. The CDR3 loop spans 15 amino acids. Germline CDR1 SGHRS, CDR2 YFSETQ. The CDR3 loop is CASSLGRTGPAEAFF. The CDR3 bases are TGCGCCAGCAGCTTGGGTAGGACAGGTCCCGCTGAAGCTTTCTTT.

The gene calls are TRBV21-1 and TRBJ1-1. TRBV21-1 is a recognized pseudogene. This CDR3 contains 14 residues. The CDR3 here is CATCGGLENTEAFF. CDR3 in DNA: TGTGCCACTTGTGGGGGGTTGGAGAACACTGAAGCTTTCTTT.

This rearrangement joins TRBV28 to TRBJ2-3; 7 nucleotides align to TRBD1. V was pared by 2 bases and J by 1 base, with 3 bases of the junction left unmatched. CDR1 is MDHEN, CDR2 SYDVKM, per germline. The length of the CDR3 is 15 residues. The CDR3 loop is CASSLTDRRTDTQYF. As DNA, the CDR3 is TGTGCCAGCAGTTTAACGGACAGGCGCACAGATACGCAGTATTTT.

The chain joins TRBV9 to TRBJ1-2, with TRBD1 as a possible D gene (5 bases). Germline CDR1 reads SGDLS; CDR2 reads YYNGEE. This CDR3 has 15 residues. Trimming shortened V by 3 bases and J by 0 bases, and 12 bases separated the two germline ends. The CDR3 DNA reads as TGTGCCAGCAGCGCCCGACAGAGCGCTAACTATGGCTACACCTTC. Encoded protein: CASSARQSANYGYTF.

The chain uses TRBV6-6 and TRBJ1-2; D gene ambiguous. The CDR3 length is 13 residues. CDR1 and CDR2 (germline): MNHNY, SVGAGI (reference sequence). The V and J ends lost 7 bases and 0 bases respectively, with 9 bases between them. The CDR3 here is CASTQIPNYGYTF. The CDR3 DNA reads as TGTGCCAGCACCCAAATCCCTAACTATGGCTACACCTTC.

V and J are TRBV6-5 and TRBJ2-1; D is undetermined. V dropped 2 bases and J dropped 5 bases, with 7 bases sitting between them. Germline CDR1 is MNHEY and CDR2 is SVGAGI. CDR3 length: 13 residues. The CDR3 DNA is TGTGCCAGCAGTTACCTAGACGACAATGAGCAGTTCTTC. Translated: CASSYLDDNEQFF.

This chain joins TRBV2 and TRBJ1-4, with 10 bases aligning to TRBD1. CDR3 size: 15 residues. Germline trimming cut 6 bases from V and 11 bases from J; bases unmatched to any gene: 12. Looked up from germline, CDR1 is SNHLY and CDR2 is FYNNEI. The CDR3 DNA follows: TGTGCCAGCAGGCCCTGGGGACAGGGGCTGGGGAAACTGTTTTTT. This encodes CASRPWGQGLGKLFF.

J is TRBJ1-5 and V is TRBV6-5; the D is unclear. Between the trimmed V and J ends, which lost 7 bases and 4 bases, there was a span of 5 bases. Germline V gene lookup returns CDR1 MNHEY and CDR2 SVGAGI. The CDR3 is made up of 11 amino acids. The CDR3 spells CASNQNQPQHF. Written as DNA, the CDR3 is TGTGCCAGCAATCAAAATCAGCCCCAGCATTTT.

V and J are TRBV5-8 and TRBJ1-1; TRBD1 matches 7 bases. Germline V gene data show CDR1 as SGHTS and CDR2 as YDEGEE. V lost 0 bases, J lost 7 bases, and 6 bases stayed unmatched. The CDR3 has 14 residues. The CDR3 protein is CASSLGPGGFEAFF. As DNA, the CDR3 is TGTGCCAGCAGCTTGGGGCCAGGGGGTTTTGAAGCTTTCTTT. Looking up the rest from reference TRBV5-8 and TRBJ1-1 gives the full variable domain: EAGVTQSPTHLIKTRGQQATLRCSPISGHTSVYWYQQALGLGLQFLLWYDEGEERNRGNFPPRFSGRQFPNYSSELNVNALELEDSALYLCASSLGPGGFEAFFGQGTRLTVV.

The chain couples TRBV5-5 to TRBJ2-7, with D unclear. V shed 4 bases and J shed 0 bases, with 20 bases lying between them. CDR3 size: 17 residues. The germline CDR1 and CDR2 sequences are SGHKS and YYEKEE (reference sequence). The CDR3 DNA reads TGTGCCAGCAGCCGCGCCCCAATCCCCGGTAGCTCCTACGAGCAGTACTTC. Protein sequence: CASSRAPIPGSSYEQYF.

The chain has TRBV5-4 and TRBJ1-5; D call uncertain. This CDR3 contains 11 residues. Germline CDR1 is SGHNT and CDR2 is YYREEE (reference sequence). V dropped 2 bases and J dropped 11 bases, with 8 bases sitting between them. The CDR3 is CASSLETAQHF. CDR3 coding DNA: TGTGCCAGCAGCTTAGAAACGGCCCAGCATTTT. The entire variable domain, with the rest obtained from reference TRBV5-4 and TRBJ1-5, is as follows: ETGVTQSPTHLIKTRGQQVTLRCSSQSGHNTVSWYQQALGQGPQFIFQYYREEENGRGNFPPRFSGLQFPNYSSELNVNALELDDSALYLCASSLETAQHFGDGTRLSIL.

This chain joins TRBV11-2 and TRBJ1-2, with D possibly matching TRBD1 (5 bases). CDR3 size: 14 residues. Trimming left V 0 bases short and J 5 bases short, with 10 bases between. Germline assignment: CDR1 SGHAT and CDR2 FQNNGV. CDR3 sequence (DNA): TGTGCCAGCAGCTTAGATGCCCGGGGGTATGGCTACACCTTC. This encodes CASSLDARGYGYTF.

The genes are TRBV5-6 and TRBJ2-1, with TRBD2 matching over 8 bases. The germline CDR1 and CDR2 sequences are SGHDT and YYEEEE. The CDR3 loop spans 15 amino acids. Losses at the gene ends were 4 bases for V and 4 bases for J; bases not matched to a gene: 7. CDR3 loop: CASSRPGLVYNEQFF. CDR3 DNA sequence: TGTGCCAGCAGCAGACCGGGACTAGTGTACAATGAGCAGTTCTTC.

The CDR3 sequence is CASSTDQGPLVAGGYTF. Written as DNA, the CDR3 is TGTGCCAGCTCTACCGATCAGGGGCCGCTGGTAGCTGGGGGCTACACCTTC. The chain carries TRBV18 and TRBJ1-2, with D perhaps TRBD1 (6 bases). The length of the CDR3 is 17 residues. Per the germline V gene, CDR1 is KGHSH and CDR2 is LQKENI. V lost 6 bases, J lost 8 bases, and 28 bases lay in between.

The chain has TRBV19 and TRBJ1-1; TRBD1 aligns across 7 bases. The germline CDR1 and CDR2 sequences are LNHDA and SQIVND (reference sequence). This CDR3 contains 15 residues. The V gene end was trimmed by 9 bases and the J gene end by 2 bases; junction bases not matched to a gene: 12. CDR3 nucleotide sequence: TGTGCCAGCAAAGACCCAACAGGGGCAAACACTGAAGCTTTCTTT. Translating gives CASKDPTGANTEAFF.

This chain uses TRBV6-6 with TRBJ1-3; 7 bases map to TRBD1. The germline V gene has CDR1 MNHNY and CDR2 SVGAGI (reference sequence). The CDR3 covers 16 residues. V lost 5 bases to trimming and J lost 0 bases; unmatched junction nucleotides: 7. As DNA, the CDR3 is TGTGCCAGCAGTACCAGGGACAGACTCTCTGGAAACACCATATATTTT. As protein: CASSTRDRLSGNTIYF.